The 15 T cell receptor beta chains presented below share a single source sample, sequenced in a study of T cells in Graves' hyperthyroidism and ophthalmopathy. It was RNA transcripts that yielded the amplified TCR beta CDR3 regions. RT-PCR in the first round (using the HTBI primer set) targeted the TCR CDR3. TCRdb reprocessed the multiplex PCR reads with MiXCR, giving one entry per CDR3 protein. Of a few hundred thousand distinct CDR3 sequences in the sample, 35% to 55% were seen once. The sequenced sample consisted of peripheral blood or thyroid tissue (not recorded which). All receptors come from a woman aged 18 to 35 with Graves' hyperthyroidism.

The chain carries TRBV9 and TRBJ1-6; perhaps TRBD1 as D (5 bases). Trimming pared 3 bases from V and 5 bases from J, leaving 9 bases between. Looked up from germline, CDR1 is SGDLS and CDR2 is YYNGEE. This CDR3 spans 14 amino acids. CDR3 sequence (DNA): TGTGCCAGCAGCGAAACAGGAGATAATTCACCCCTCCACTTT. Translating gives CASSETGDNSPLHF.

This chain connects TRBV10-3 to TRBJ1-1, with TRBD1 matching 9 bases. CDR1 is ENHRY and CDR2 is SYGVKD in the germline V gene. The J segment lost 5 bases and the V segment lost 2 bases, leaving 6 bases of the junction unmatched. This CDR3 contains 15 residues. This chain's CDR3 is CAISEGDRARTEAFF. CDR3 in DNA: TGTGCCATCAGTGAGGGGGACAGGGCGAGGACTGAAGCTTTCTTT.

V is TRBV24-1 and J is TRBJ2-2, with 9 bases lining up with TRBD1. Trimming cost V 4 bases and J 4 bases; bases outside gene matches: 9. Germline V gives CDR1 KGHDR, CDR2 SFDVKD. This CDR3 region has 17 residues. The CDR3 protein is CATSDLRQGVGTGELFF. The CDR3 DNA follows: TGTGCCACCAGTGACCTGAGACAGGGGGTGGGCACCGGGGAGCTGTTTTTT.

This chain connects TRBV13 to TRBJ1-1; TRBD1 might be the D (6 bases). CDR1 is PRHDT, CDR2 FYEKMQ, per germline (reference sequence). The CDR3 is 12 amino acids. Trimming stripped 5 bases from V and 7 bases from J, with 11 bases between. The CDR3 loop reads CASSRTGHEAFF. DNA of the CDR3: TGTGCCAGCAGCCGGACGGGACATGAAGCTTTCTTT.

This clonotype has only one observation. The CDR3, as DNA: TGTGCCAGCAGCTTGGGGCGTCGGGGAACCTACGAGCAGTACTTC. Protein product: CASSLGRRGTYEQYF. The V and J genes are TRBV5-4 and TRBJ2-7, with D possibly TRBD2 on 5 matching bases. CDR1 and CDR2 (germline): SGHNT, YYREEE (reference sequence). This CDR3 has 15 amino acids. The germline V and J ends were trimmed by 0 bases and 2 bases, with 12 bases remaining between them.

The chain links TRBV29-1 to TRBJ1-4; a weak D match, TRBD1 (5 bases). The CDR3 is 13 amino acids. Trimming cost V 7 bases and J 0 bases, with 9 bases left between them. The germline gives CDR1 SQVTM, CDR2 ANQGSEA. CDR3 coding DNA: TGCAGCGCAGGGACTTCAACTAATGAAAAACTGTTTTTT. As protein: CSAGTSTNEKLFF.

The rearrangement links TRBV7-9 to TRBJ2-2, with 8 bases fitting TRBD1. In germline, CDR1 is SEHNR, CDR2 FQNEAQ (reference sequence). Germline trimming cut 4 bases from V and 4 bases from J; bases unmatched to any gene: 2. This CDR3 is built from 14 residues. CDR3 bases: TGTGCCAGCAGCTCCGGACAGGGCACCGGGGAGCTGTTTTTT. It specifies CASSSGQGTGELFF.

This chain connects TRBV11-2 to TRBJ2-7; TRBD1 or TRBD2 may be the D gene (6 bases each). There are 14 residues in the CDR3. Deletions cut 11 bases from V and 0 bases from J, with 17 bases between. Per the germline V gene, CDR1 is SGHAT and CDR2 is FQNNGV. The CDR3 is CAWSKGGSSYEQYF. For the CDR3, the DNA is TGTGCCTGGAGTAAGGGGGGAAGCTCCTACGAGCAGTACTTC.

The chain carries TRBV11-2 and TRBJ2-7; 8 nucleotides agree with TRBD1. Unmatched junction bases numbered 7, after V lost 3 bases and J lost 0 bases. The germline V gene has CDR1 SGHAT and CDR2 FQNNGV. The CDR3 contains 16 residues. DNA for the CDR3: TGTGCCAGCAGCTTCCGGACAGGGAATCCCTCCTACGAGCAGTACTTC. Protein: CASSFRTGNPSYEQYF.

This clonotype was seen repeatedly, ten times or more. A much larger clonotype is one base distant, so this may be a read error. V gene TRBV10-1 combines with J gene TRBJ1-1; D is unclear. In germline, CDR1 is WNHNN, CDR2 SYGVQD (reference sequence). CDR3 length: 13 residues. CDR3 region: CASSETVNTEAFF. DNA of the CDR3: TGTGCCAGCAGTGAGACGGTGAACACTGAAGCTTTCTTT.

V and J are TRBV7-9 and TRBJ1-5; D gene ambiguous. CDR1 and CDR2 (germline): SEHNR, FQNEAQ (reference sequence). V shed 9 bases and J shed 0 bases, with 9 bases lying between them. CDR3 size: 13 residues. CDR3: CASWTVSNQPQHF. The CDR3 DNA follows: TGTGCCAGTTGGACGGTTAGCAATCAGCCCCAGCATTTT.

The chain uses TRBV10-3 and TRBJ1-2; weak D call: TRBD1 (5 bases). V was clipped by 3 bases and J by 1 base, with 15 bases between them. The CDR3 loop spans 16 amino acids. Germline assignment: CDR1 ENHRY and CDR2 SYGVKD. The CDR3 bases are TGTGCCATCAGTGAACCGAGGGGACTCCTTAACTATGGCTACACCTTC. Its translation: CAISEPRGLLNYGYTF.

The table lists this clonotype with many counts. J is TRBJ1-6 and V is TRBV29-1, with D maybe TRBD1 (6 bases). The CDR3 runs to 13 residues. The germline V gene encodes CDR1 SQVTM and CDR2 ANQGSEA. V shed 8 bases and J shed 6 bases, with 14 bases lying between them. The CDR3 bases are TGCAGCATTTCCTCAGGGGTTAATTCACCCCTCCACTTT. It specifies CSISSGVNSPLHF.

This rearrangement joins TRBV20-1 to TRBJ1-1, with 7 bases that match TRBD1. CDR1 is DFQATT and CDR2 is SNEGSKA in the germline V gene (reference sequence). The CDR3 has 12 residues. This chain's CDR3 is CGLLQGYTEAFF. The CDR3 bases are TGCGGACTTCTACAGGGGTACACTGAAGCTTTCTTT.

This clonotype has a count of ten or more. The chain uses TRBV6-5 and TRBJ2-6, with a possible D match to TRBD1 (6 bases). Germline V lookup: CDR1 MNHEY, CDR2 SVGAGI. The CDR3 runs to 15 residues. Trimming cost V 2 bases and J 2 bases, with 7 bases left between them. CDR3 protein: CASSYTGTGANVLTF. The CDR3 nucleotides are TGTGCCAGCAGTTACACAGGGACTGGGGCCAACGTCCTGACTTTC.